The 14 T cell receptor beta chains in this list originate from one sample, sequenced in a study of metastatic and nonmetastatic thyroid tumors. Every patient was untreated before thyroid surgery. TCRdb reprocessed the PCR reads using MiXCR. Altogether 30,000 or so clones are present, roughly 29% being singletons, with the ten largest covering 7.8%. Sequencing was performed on blood. Receptor source: a female donor with papillary thyroid cancer or a benign thyroid nodule (not recorded which). Some clones in this sample may be carry-over from other donors' samples.

V usage is TRBV6-4 and J usage is TRBJ2-1; 7 bases align to TRBD2. V gave up 0 bases and J gave up 6 bases; unmatched junction bases: 17. Germline V gives CDR1 MRHNA, CDR2 SNTAGT. The CDR3 length is 19 residues. This CDR3 reads CASSDSRLLARGPTNEQFF. The CDR3 nucleotides are TGTGCCAGCAGTGACTCGAGACTACTAGCGAGAGGGCCCACCAATGAGCAGTTCTTC.

This clone is medium-sized in the sample. The V call is TRBV7-3, the J call TRBJ2-7; TRBD1 matches 11 bases. This CDR3 has 15 residues. In germline, CDR1 is SGHTA, CDR2 FQGTGA. Germline trimming cut 2 bases from V and 3 bases from J; bases unmatched to any gene: 3. The CDR3 DNA reads as TGTGCCAGCAGCTTAGGGACAGGGGGGCGCTACGAGCAGTACTTC. Residues: CASSLGTGGRYEQYF.

This clone was counted many times. The J gene is TRBJ2-7, the V gene TRBV11-2, with 7 nucleotides matching TRBD2. This CDR3 contains 17 residues. The V segment lost 0 bases and the J segment 4 bases; nucleotides outside the gene matches: 12. The V gene's germline CDR1 is SGHAT and CDR2 FQNNGV. Written as DNA, the CDR3 is TGTGCCAGCAGCTTAGATCCGGGAGGCGGGAGTGGGTACGAGCAGTACTTC. It specifies CASSLDPGGGSGYEQYF. Complete variable domain (other parts from reference TRBV11-2 and TRBJ2-7): EAGVAQSPRYKIIEKRQSVAFWCNPISGHATLYWYQQILGQGPKLLIQFQNNGVVDDSQLPKDRFSAERLKGVDSTLKIQPAKLEDSAVYLCASSLDPGGGSGYEQYFGPGTRLTVT.

The table lists this clone with many counts. The chain employs TRBV14 and TRBJ2-7, with 9 bases matching TRBD1. Per germline, CDR1 SGHDN and CDR2 FVKESK. V lost 6 bases to trimming and J lost 3 bases; unmatched junction nucleotides: 15. The CDR3 runs to 17 residues. The CDR3 sequence: CASSQSRDRDEHYEQYF. DNA of the CDR3: TGTGCCAGCAGTCAGTCCCGGGACAGGGACGAACACTACGAGCAGTACTTC.

This clone has a count of ten or more. In nucleotides, the CDR3 is TGTGCCAGCTCACCAGGGACAGGGGGGGAGCCCCAGCATTTT. It specifies CASSPGTGGEPQHF. The gene calls are TRBV18 and TRBJ1-5; 11 nucleotides line up with TRBD1. Germline V gives CDR1 KGHSH, CDR2 LQKENI. Trimming cost V 2 bases and J 8 bases; bases outside gene matches: 2. CDR3 length: 14 amino acids.

The chain recombines TRBV5-1 with TRBJ2-2; D not resolved. Germline loops: CDR1 SGHRS, CDR2 YFSETQ. The CDR3 runs to 12 residues. Between the trimmed V and J ends, which lost 4 bases and 6 bases, there was a span of 7 bases. Written as DNA, the CDR3 is TGCGCCAGCAGCATATTGTCCGGGGAGCTGTTTTTT. As protein: CASSILSGELFF. Drawing the rest from reference TRBV5-1 and TRBJ2-2, the complete variable domain is KAGVTQTPRYLIKTRGQQVTLSCSPISGHRSVSWYQQTPGQGLQFLFEYFSETQRNKGNFPGRFSGRQFSNSRSEMNVSTLELGDSALYLCASSILSGELFFGEGSRLTVL.

The J gene is TRBJ2-1, the V gene TRBV7-8; TRBD2 is a possible D gene (6 bases). Germline V gene data show CDR1 as SGHVS and CDR2 as FQNEAQ. Trimming pared 5 bases from V and 3 bases from J, leaving 14 bases between. The CDR3 is 15 residues long. CDR3: CASSEHSSGYNEQFF. CDR3 DNA: TGTGCCAGCAGCGAACACAGTAGCGGCTACAATGAGCAGTTCTTC. The full variable domain, completed using reference TRBV7-8 and TRBJ2-1, is GAGVSQSPRYKVAKRGQDVALRCDPISGHVSLFWYQQALGQGPEFLTYFQNEAQLDKSGLPSDRFFAERPEGSVSTLKIQRTQQEDSAVYLCASSEHSSGYNEQFFGPGTRLTVL.

This clone was observed at least ten times. The chain recombines TRBV5-1 with TRBJ2-1; maybe TRBD2 (5 bases). This CDR3 region has 14 residues. The germline V and J ends were trimmed by 1 base and 8 bases, with 13 bases remaining between them. The germline gives CDR1 SGHRS, CDR2 YFSETQ. The CDR3 protein is CASSLRAEGYEQFF. The CDR3 region has the DNA TGCGCCAGCAGCTTGAGAGCGGAAGGATATGAGCAGTTCTTC.

There are many counts of this clone. The genes are TRBV10-1 and TRBJ2-3; TRBD2 aligns across 10 bases. The CDR3 is 15 amino acids. Trimming removed 6 bases from V and 2 bases from J; junction bases left unmatched: 5. The germline gives CDR1 WNHNN, CDR2 SYGVQD (reference sequence). The CDR3, as DNA: TGCGCCAGCAGCGCGGGACTAGCGTACACAGATACGCAGTATTTT. Translation: CASSAGLAYTDTQYF.

This clone has a count of ten or more. The rearrangement links TRBV6-1 to TRBJ1-2; 11 bases are a match to TRBD1. Trimming removed 3 bases from V and 8 bases from J; junction bases left unmatched: 5. CDR1 and CDR2 from the germline V gene are MNHNS and SASEGT. The length of the CDR3 is 14 residues. The CDR3 DNA reads TGTGCCAGCAGTGACGGGACAGGGGGGCGGGGCTACACCTTC. Translated, it gives CASSDGTGGRGYTF.

This clone was counted ten times or more. This rearrangement joins TRBV5-6 to TRBJ1-4; 11 bases match TRBD1. Germline assignment: CDR1 SGHDT and CDR2 YYEEEE. The junction had 1 base not matched to a gene; V was cut back by 4 bases and J by 8 bases. The length of the CDR3 is 13 residues. As DNA, the CDR3 is TGTGCCAGCAGCGGGACAGGGGGGGAAAAACTGTTTTTT. Its protein product is CASSGTGGEKLFF.

The chain employs TRBV7-3 and TRBJ2-3, with 8 bases fitting TRBD2. Per germline, CDR1 SGHTA and CDR2 FQGTGA. The CDR3 sequence is 15 residues long. V trimming: 2 bases; J trimming: 5 bases; junction bases outside the gene matches: 6. CDR3 sequence: CASSLGAGVEDTQYF. The CDR3 DNA follows: TGTGCCAGCAGCTTAGGAGCGGGAGTGGAAGATACGCAGTATTTT.

V usage is TRBV11-1 and J usage is TRBJ2-3, with TRBD2 matching 11 bases. Germline CDR1 SGHAT, CDR2 FQDESV (reference sequence). The trim removed 5 bases at V and 7 bases at J, leaving 8 bases unmatched. The CDR3 runs 15 residues. CDR3 residues: CASSATSGAAYTQYF. As DNA, the CDR3 is TGTGCCAGCAGCGCGACTAGCGGGGCGGCATATACGCAGTATTTT.

In this sample, this clone turned up many times. The genes are TRBV16 and TRBJ1-2; D is possibly TRBD1 (6 bases). This CDR3 is 14 amino acids long. Germline V gives CDR1 KGHSY, CDR2 FQNENV. With 7 bases removed from V and 0 bases from J, the gap between germline ends came to 12 bases. CDR3 in amino acids: CASTNRDSNYGYTF. In DNA form, the CDR3 reads TGTGCCAGCACCAACAGGGACTCTAACTATGGCTACACCTTC.